The next 19 T cell receptor beta chains were all read from a single sample in a study of shared clonotypes between healthy human individuals. The method was immunoSEQ multiplex PCR; TCRdb's version includes in-frame clones alone and lacks a portion of them. The sample shows hundreds of thousands of clones, 97% of them seen only once. Sequenced sample: naive CD4+ T cells sorted from blood. The subset was: CD45RA+ positively selected. The receptor source for this set is a woman aged 30 to 39 in good health.

The V call is TRBV19, the J call TRBJ2-3; either TRBD1 or TRBD2 may fit D (5 bases each). This CDR3 is built from 14 residues. V was clipped by 7 bases and J by 3 bases, with 14 bases between them. CDR1 is LNHDA, CDR2 SQIVND, per germline (reference sequence). The CDR3 reads CASKVFGGTDTQYF. The CDR3 DNA sequence: TGTGCCAGTAAGGTCTTTGGGGGTACAGATACGCAGTATTTT.

The genes are TRBV6-5 and TRBJ1-4; the D is unclear. With 0 bases removed from V and 8 bases from J, the gap between germline ends came to 7 bases. There are 13 residues in the CDR3. Germline V lookup: CDR1 MNHEY, CDR2 SVGAGI. This chain's CDR3 is CASSYSVGEKLFF. CDR3 DNA: TGTGCCAGCAGTTACTCGGTTGGCGAAAAACTGTTTTTT.

Written as DNA, the CDR3 is TGTGCCAGCAGCCCCCCAACCCGGAATGGTAATTCACCCCTCCACTTT. This sequence encodes CASSPPTRNGNSPLHF. The chain uses TRBV4-2 and TRBJ1-6; D gene ambiguous. CDR1 is LGHNA and CDR2 is YNFKEQ in the germline V gene. The CDR3 sequence is 16 residues long. The V gene lost 4 bases and the J gene lost 6 bases, with 16 bases spanning the gap.

This chain uses TRBV30 with TRBJ2-4; D gene unclear. Trimming took 2 bases from V and 3 from J, leaving 11 bases between them. The CDR3 spans 14 residues. Germline V gene lookup returns CDR1 GTSNPN and CDR2 SVGIG (reference sequence). In DNA form, the CDR3 reads TGTGCCTGGAGTTTGAATCCGGGCAAAAACATTCAGTACTTC. It translates to CAWSLNPGKNIQYF.

This chain links TRBV28 with TRBJ2-4, with 16 bases lining up with TRBD2. The V and J ends lost 5 bases and 1 base, in that order; junction bases with no gene match: 8. The CDR3 totals 19 residues. Germline-derived CDR1 and CDR2 are MDHEN and SYDVKM. In nucleotides, the CDR3 is TGTGCCAGCAGTCCCGGGACTAGCGGGAGGGCCAGGGCCAAAAACATTCAGTACTTC. Its translation is CASSPGTSGRARAKNIQYF.

This clone was recorded only once. The chain employs TRBV6-1 and TRBJ1-4, with D possibly TRBD1 on 5 matching bases. Trimming took off 4 bases at V and 6 bases at J, with 12 bases between the two ends. The length of the CDR3 is 14 residues. CDR1 MNHNS and CDR2 SASEGT come from the germline V gene. The CDR3 loop is CASSARDQYEKLFF. CDR3 DNA: TGTGCCAGCAGTGCCCGGGACCAATATGAAAAACTGTTTTTT.

The chain couples TRBV27 to TRBJ2-3; D may correspond to TRBD1 or TRBD2 (5 bases each). Per the germline V gene, CDR1 is MNHEY and CDR2 is SMNVEV (reference sequence). This CDR3 contains 16 residues. Trimming shortened V by 4 bases and J by 4 bases, and 18 bases separated the two germline ends. The DNA of the CDR3 is TGTGCCAGCAGTTCGACCGGGACCCGAGGACCAGATACGCAGTATTTT. Translated: CASSSTGTRGPDTQYF.

Remarks on this clone: Additional DNA sequences in this sample encode the identical CDR3. V usage is TRBV5-1 and J usage is TRBJ1-2; no clear D gene. This CDR3 is 12 amino acids long. V was trimmed by 0 bases and J by 6 bases, leaving 6 bases between them. Germline V gene data show CDR1 as SGHRS and CDR2 as YFSETQ. CDR3 nucleotides: TGCGCCAGCAGCTTGGGTGGGGATGGCTACACCTTC. It translates to CASSLGGDGYTF.

The chain recombines TRBV29-1 with TRBJ2-1, with 7 bases that match TRBD2. J was trimmed by 9 bases and V by 1 base; bases with no gene match: 9. The CDR3 totals 14 residues. CDR1 is SQVTM and CDR2 is ANQGSEA in the germline V gene. CDR3 nucleotide sequence: TGCAGCGTTGAAGCAGTGGGAGGGCCGGCTGAGCAGTTCTTC. It specifies CSVEAVGGPAEQFF.

The chain recombines TRBV27 with TRBJ2-1; D possibly corresponds to TRBD2 (6 bases). Trimming took off 0 bases at V and 4 bases at J, with 13 bases between the two ends. The CDR3 spans 16 residues. In germline, CDR1 is MNHEY, CDR2 SMNVEV (reference sequence). The CDR3 is CASSLSTRWEYNEQFF. The CDR3 DNA is TGTGCCAGCAGTTTATCGACTAGGTGGGAGTACAATGAGCAGTTCTTC.

The chain has TRBV19 and TRBJ2-4, with 9 bases aligning to TRBD2. V trimming: 6 bases; J trimming: 7 bases; junction bases outside the gene matches: 7. The CDR3 spans 14 residues. Germline values: CDR1 LNHDA, CDR2 SQIVND (reference sequence). CDR3 sequence: CASSKGGRGNIQYF. The CDR3 DNA reads as TGTGCCAGTAGCAAGGGCGGGAGGGGGAACATTCAGTACTTC.

V usage is TRBV5-4 and J usage is TRBJ2-1; D is uncertain. Germline V gene lookup returns CDR1 SGHNT and CDR2 YYREEE (reference sequence). V shed 2 bases and J shed 8 bases, with 14 bases lying between them. This CDR3 has 14 residues. For the CDR3, the DNA is TGTGCCAGCAGCTTTCAAATCTTAGCCGATGAGCAGTTCTTC. This sequence encodes CASSFQILADEQFF.

This chain connects TRBV5-1 to TRBJ2-1, with a tentative D call TRBD2 (6 bases). The CDR3 loop spans 15 amino acids. V dropped 0 bases and J dropped 8 bases, with 15 bases sitting between them. Per the germline V gene, CDR1 is SGHRS and CDR2 is YFSETQ. The CDR3 nucleotides read TGCGCCAGCAGCTTGGCGACTAGACTCGAGGATGAGCAGTTCTTC. Protein product: CASSLATRLEDEQFF.

CDR3 bases: TGTGCCAGCTGTAGGTCAGGCTGGGGGACTGAAGCTTTCTTT. Its protein product is CASCRSGWGTEAFF. This rearrangement joins TRBV25-1 to TRBJ1-1; D possibly corresponds to TRBD1 (5 bases). Germline assignment: CDR1 MGHDK and CDR2 SYGVNS. The germline V and J ends were trimmed by 8 bases and 5 bases, with 18 bases remaining between them. This CDR3 has 14 amino acids.

The chain joins TRBV2 to TRBJ2-7; D is unresolved. CDR3 length equals 13 residues. The V gene lost 3 bases and the J gene lost 2 bases, with 8 bases spanning the gap. From germline, CDR1 is SNHLY and CDR2 FYNNEI. CDR3 nucleotide sequence: TGTGCCAGCAGTGATGGTGGGACCTACGAGCAGTACTTC. This translates into CASSDGGTYEQYF.

The chain uses TRBV7-2 and TRBJ1-1, with TRBD1 as a possible D gene (5 bases). The length of the CDR3 is 16 residues. Germline V gene data show CDR1 as SGHTA and CDR2 as FQGNSA. V was trimmed by 5 bases and J by 1 base, leaving 17 bases between them. The CDR3 region is CASSPFWGPGNTEAFF. CDR3 bases: TGTGCCAGCAGCCCATTCTGGGGACCGGGGAACACTGAAGCTTTCTTT.

This clone was counted once. The V call is TRBV27, the J call TRBJ2-7, with 7 positions matching TRBD1. V was pared by 3 bases and J by 4 bases, with 9 bases of the junction left unmatched. The CDR3 sequence is 15 residues long. The germline gives CDR1 MNHEY, CDR2 SMNVEV (reference sequence). CDR3 coding DNA: TGTGCCAGCAGTTTCTATCTCGGGACAGCGTACGAGCAGTACTTC. Its translation is CASSFYLGTAYEQYF.

This clone has only one observation. The chain links TRBV5-1 to TRBJ2-6; D unclear. The CDR3 totals 16 residues. With 0 bases removed from V and 0 bases from J, the gap between germline ends came to 7 bases. CDR1 and CDR2 (germline): SGHRS, YFSETQ. DNA for the CDR3: TGCGCCAGCAGCTTGGGCTACCTCTCTGGGGCCAACGTCCTGACTTTC. Translating gives CASSLGYLSGANVLTF. Together with reference TRBV5-1 and TRBJ2-6, the CDR3 gives the full variable domain: KAGVTQTPRYLIKTRGQQVTLSCSPISGHRSVSWYQQTPGQGLQFLFEYFSETQRNKGNFPGRFSGRQFSNSRSEMNVSTLELGDSALYLCASSLGYLSGANVLTFGAGSRLTVL.

The chain has TRBV18 and TRBJ1-4; a possible D gene is TRBD1 (5 bases). Per germline, CDR1 KGHSH and CDR2 LQKENI. Deletions cut 0 bases from V and 5 bases from J, with 16 bases between. The CDR3 is 17 residues long. The CDR3 is CASSPPSFGGANEKLFF. CDR3 nucleotides: TGTGCCAGCTCACCACCGAGCTTCGGAGGGGCGAATGAAAAACTGTTTTTT. Variable domain in full (rest from reference TRBV18 and TRBJ1-4): NAGVMQNPRHLVRRRGQEARLRCSPMKGHSHVYWYRQLPEEGLKFMVYLQKENIIDESGMPKERFSAEFPKEGPSILRIQQVVRGDSAAYFCASSPPSFGGANEKLFFGSGTQLSVL.